This T cell receptor beta chain comes out of a study of Ad26.COV2.S vaccination and SARS-CoV-2 variants. Generated by immunoSEQ multiplex PCR, the TCRdb table keeps only in-frame clones and is missing some. Among a few hundred thousand clones, roughly 88% were seen once, and the ten largest hold 5% to 6.5%. The CDR3 extends over 13 amino acids. The V and J ends lost 7 bases and 4 bases respectively, with 11 bases between them. Germline values: CDR1 MNHEY, CDR2 SVGAGI. Treatment specified: roughly 19 received Ad26.COV2.S at low or high dose, single or two shots; about 5 received placebo; per-sample allocation not given. The samples were gathered on day 63 after the first injection of vaccine or placebo.

Here the sequenced sample was peripheral blood, taken in a trial of Ad26.COV2.S vaccine versus placebo. The TCR was taken from a person aged 18-65 years who received the Ad26.COV2.S COVID-19 vaccine or a placebo. The chain has TRBV6-5 and TRBJ2-1; D is possibly TRBD1 or TRBD2 (5 bases each). The CDR3 DNA follows: TGTGCCAGCACCGAGGGACCATACAATGAGCAGTTCTTC. Translation: CASTEGPYNEQFF.